This TCR beta chain emerged from a study of T cell responses to AZD1222 COVID-19 vaccine. The wider study: Pooling was applied to second doses at about 4 or about 12 weeks.

The germline V gene encodes CDR1 SGHAT and CDR2 FQNNGV. V was pared by 3 bases and J by 3 bases, with 4 bases of the junction left unmatched. The CDR3 totals 15 residues. A note on this clone: The antigen remains undetermined.

The study, taken as a whole, reports: Clonal diversity may have been underestimated, and the donors were mostly white British, with more females than males.

This table comes from immunoSEQ multiplex PCR, and its TCRdb copy is limited to in-frame clones, with some not included. The sample comprises about 84,000 clones, around nine tenths of which are singletons, and about 1.6% rests with the top ten. Sequenced material: peripheral blood, taken on day 0 of AZD1222 vaccination. The rearrangement links TRBV11-2 to TRBJ2-1; 8 bases align to TRBD1. The TCR comes from an adult in good health. The CDR3 bases are TGTGCCAGCAGCTTCCAGGGGGCGGTCTACAATGAGCAGTTCTTC. Encoded protein: CASSFQGAVYNEQFF.